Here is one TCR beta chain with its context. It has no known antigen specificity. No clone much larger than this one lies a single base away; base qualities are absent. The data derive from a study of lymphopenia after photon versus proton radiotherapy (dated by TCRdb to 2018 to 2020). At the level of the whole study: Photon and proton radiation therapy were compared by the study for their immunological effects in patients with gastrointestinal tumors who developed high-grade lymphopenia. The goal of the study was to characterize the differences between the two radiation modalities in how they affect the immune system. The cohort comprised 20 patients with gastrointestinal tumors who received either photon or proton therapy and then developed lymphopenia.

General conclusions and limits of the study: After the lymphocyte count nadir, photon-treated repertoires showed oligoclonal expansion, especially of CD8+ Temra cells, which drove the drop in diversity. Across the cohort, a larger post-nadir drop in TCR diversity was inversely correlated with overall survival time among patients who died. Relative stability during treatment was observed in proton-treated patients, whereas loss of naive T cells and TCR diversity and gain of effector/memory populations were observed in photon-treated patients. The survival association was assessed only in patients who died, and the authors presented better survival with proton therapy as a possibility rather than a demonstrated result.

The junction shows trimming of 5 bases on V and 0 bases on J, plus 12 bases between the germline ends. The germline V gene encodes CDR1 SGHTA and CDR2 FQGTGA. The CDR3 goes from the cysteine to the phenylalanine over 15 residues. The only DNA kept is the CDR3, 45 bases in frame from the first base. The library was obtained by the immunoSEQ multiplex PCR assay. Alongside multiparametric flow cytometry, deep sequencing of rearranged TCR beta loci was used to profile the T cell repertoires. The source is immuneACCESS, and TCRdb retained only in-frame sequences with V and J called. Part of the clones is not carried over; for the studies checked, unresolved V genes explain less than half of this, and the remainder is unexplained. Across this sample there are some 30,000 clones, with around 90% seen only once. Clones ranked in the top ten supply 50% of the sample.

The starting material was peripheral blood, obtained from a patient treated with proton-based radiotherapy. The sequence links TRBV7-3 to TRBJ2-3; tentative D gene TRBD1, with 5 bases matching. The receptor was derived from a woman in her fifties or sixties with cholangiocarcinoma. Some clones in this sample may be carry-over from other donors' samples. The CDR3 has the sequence CASSLQGPSTDTQYF. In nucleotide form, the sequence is TGTGCCAGCAGCCTCCAGGGCCCCAGCACAGATACGCAGTATTTT.